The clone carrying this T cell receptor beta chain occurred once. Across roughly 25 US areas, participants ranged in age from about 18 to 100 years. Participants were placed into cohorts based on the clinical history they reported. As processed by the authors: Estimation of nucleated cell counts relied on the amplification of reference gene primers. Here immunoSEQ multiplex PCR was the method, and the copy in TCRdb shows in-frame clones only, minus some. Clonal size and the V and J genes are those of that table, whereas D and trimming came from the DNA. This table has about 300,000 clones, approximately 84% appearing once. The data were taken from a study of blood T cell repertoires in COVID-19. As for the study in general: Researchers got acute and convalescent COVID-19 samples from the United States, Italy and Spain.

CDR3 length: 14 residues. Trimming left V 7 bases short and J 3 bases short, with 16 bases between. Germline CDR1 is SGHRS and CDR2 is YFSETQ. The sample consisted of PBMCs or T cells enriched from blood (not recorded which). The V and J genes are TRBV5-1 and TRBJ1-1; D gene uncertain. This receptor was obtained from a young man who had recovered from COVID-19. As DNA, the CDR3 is TGCGCCAGCTATCCCCCAGGCTTCGACACTGAAGCTTTCTTT. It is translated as CASYPPGFDTEAFF.